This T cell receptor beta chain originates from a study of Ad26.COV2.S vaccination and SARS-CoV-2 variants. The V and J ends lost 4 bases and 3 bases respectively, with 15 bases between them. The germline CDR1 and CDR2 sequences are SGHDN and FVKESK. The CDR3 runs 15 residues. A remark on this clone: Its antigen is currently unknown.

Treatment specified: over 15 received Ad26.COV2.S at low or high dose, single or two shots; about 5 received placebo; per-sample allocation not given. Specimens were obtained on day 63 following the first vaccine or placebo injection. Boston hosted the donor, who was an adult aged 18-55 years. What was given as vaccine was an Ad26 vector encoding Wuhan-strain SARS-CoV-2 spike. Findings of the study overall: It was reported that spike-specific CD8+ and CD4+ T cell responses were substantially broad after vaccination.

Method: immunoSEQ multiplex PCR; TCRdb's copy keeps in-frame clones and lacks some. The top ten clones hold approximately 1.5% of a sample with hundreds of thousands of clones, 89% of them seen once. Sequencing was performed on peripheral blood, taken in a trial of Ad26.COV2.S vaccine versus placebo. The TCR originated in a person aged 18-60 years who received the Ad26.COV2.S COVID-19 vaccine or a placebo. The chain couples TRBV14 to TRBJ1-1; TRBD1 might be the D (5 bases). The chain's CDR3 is CASSPKGWGHTEAFF. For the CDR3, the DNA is TGTGCCAGCAGCCCGAAGGGGTGGGGTCACACTGAAGCTTTCTTT.